This TCR beta chain was recovered during a study of blood T cell repertoires in COVID-19. In the study overall: Material from acute and convalescent COVID-19 was sourced from the United States, Italy and Spain. From T cells, B-cell-depleted T cells, or PBMCs came the material, which was cDNA or gDNA.

CDR1 and CDR2 (germline): SGHRS, YFSETQ. The CDR3 runs to 14 residues. V was clipped by 4 bases and J by 3 bases, with 13 bases between them. Original methodology: The assay estimated nucleated cells by amplifying reference gene primers. Libraries were prepared by immunoSEQ multiplex PCR; TCRdb keeps only in-frame clonotypes and omits some of them. From that table come the V and J calls and clone size; the DNA was used to work out D and trimming. The sample has under 200,000 clones; 70% to 90% are singletons. Input material: peripheral blood. This sequence was found in a man in his fifties with active or convalescent COVID-19. The chain recombines TRBV5-1 with TRBJ1-1; TRBD1 might be the D (5 bases). CDR3 sequence: CASSTGGADTEAFF. CDR3 in DNA: TGCGCCAGCAGCACAGGCGGTGCAGACACTGAAGCTTTCTTT.